Shown below are 22 T cell receptor beta chains from a single sample sequenced in a study of cytomegalovirus exposure and HLA in healthy donors. Amplification used 60 Vbeta primers and 13 Jbeta primers. TCRdb's table, derived via immunoSEQ multiplex PCR, lists solely in-frame clones and lacks some. The sample holds some 130,000 clones, approximately 84% seen once. The sequencing input was PBMCs. The receptors stem from a young woman in good health and CMV-seronegative.

This chain uses TRBV5-1 with TRBJ1-1; 7 bases fit TRBD1. Per the germline V gene, CDR1 is SGHRS and CDR2 is YFSETQ. Trimming took 0 bases from V and 0 from J; bases not matched to a gene: 5. CDR3 length: 16 residues. CDR3 sequence (DNA): TGCGCCAGCAGCTTGGGGCAGGGGGGCATGAACACTGAAGCTTTCTTT. This sequence encodes CASSLGQGGMNTEAFF.

This clone was seen a few times. The chain uses TRBV5-5 and TRBJ1-2, with D hard to call. The CDR3 consists of 11 residues. V gave up 3 bases and J gave up 5 bases, with 5 bases separating them. CDR1 SGHKS and CDR2 YYEKEE come from the germline V gene (reference sequence). Here the CDR3 reads CASSSTYGYTF. The CDR3 nucleotides are TGTGCCAGCAGCTCAACATATGGCTACACCTTC.

This clone has more than one count but fewer than ten. V is TRBV5-6 and J is TRBJ2-2; no reliable D call. Germline V CDR1 and CDR2: SGHDT, YYEEEE. The CDR3 has 14 residues. The V and J ends lost 4 bases and 4 bases respectively, with 11 bases between them. In nucleotides, the CDR3 is TGTGCCAGCAGCCCCGTGCGAGGCACCGGGGAGCTGTTTTTT. Translating it yields CASSPVRGTGELFF.

This clone has a handful of counts. This chain uses TRBV5-1 with TRBJ1-1, with 7 bases that match TRBD1. The CDR3 covers 14 residues. Trimming cost V 2 bases and J 1 base; bases outside gene matches: 2. The germline CDR1 and CDR2 sequences are SGHRS and YFSETQ. The CDR3 coding sequence is TGCGCCAGCAGCTTCCGGGACAGGAACACTGAAGCTTTCTTT. It yields the protein CASSFRDRNTEAFF.

The chain is built from TRBV10-3 and TRBJ2-6; possibly TRBD2 for D (6 bases). The CDR3 is 15 residues long. The V gene's germline CDR1 is ENHRY and CDR2 SYGVKD. Deletions cut 6 bases from V and 2 bases from J, with 11 bases between. This CDR3 reads CAIRGGGTGANVLTF. Written as DNA, the CDR3 is TGTGCCATCAGGGGGGGAGGCACTGGGGCCAACGTCCTGACTTTC.

The V call is TRBV7-2, the J call TRBJ2-7; 9 bases agree with TRBD2. CDR1 and CDR2 (germline): SGHTA, FQGNSA. V lost 3 bases to trimming and J lost 0 bases; unmatched junction nucleotides: 3. The CDR3 contains 15 residues. The CDR3 loop reads CASSFLAGTSYEQYF. The CDR3 DNA follows: TGTGCCAGCAGCTTTCTAGCGGGGACCTCCTACGAGCAGTACTTC.

The gene calls are TRBV11-2 and TRBJ1-2; perhaps TRBD1 as D (5 bases). The CDR3 is 16 residues long. From germline, CDR1 is SGHAT and CDR2 FQNNGV. Between the trimmed V and J ends, which lost 4 bases and 8 bases, there was a span of 23 bases. CDR3 protein: CASSSHLYRGRRGYTF. The CDR3, as DNA: TGTGCCAGCAGCTCACACCTGTACCGGGGGAGAAGAGGCTACACCTTC.

The table lists this clone with a count of one. This rearrangement joins TRBV7-2 to TRBJ2-5, with TRBD1 matching 8 bases. V trimming: 7 bases; J trimming: 4 bases; junction bases outside the gene matches: 8. The CDR3 totals 14 residues. Germline values: CDR1 SGHTA, CDR2 FQGNSA. CDR3 bases: TGTGCCAGCACCGACAGGGGTAGATCAGAGACCCAGTACTTC. Protein sequence: CASTDRGRSETQYF.

The chain is built from TRBV6-1 and TRBJ1-1; no firm D call. Trimming left V 2 bases short and J 5 bases short, with 9 bases between. The germline V gene encodes CDR1 MNHNS and CDR2 SASEGT. The length of the CDR3 is 13 residues. This CDR3 reads CASSEMIATEAFF. In DNA form, the CDR3 reads TGTGCCAGCAGTGAAATGATTGCGACTGAAGCTTTCTTT.

The J gene is TRBJ1-2, the V gene TRBV4-2, with D possibly TRBD1 on 5 matching bases. Trimming removed 4 bases at V and 0 bases at J, with 15 bases between. CDR1 and CDR2 (germline): LGHNA, YNFKEQ. The CDR3 loop spans 16 amino acids. The chain's CDR3 is CASSPGGVGANYGYTF. The CDR3 DNA follows: TGTGCCAGCAGCCCCGGGGGGGTGGGGGCTAACTATGGCTACACCTTC.

The chain is built from TRBV18 and TRBJ2-1; TRBD2 agrees at 8 bases. V lost 6 bases, J lost 2 bases, and 12 bases stayed unmatched. Looked up from germline, CDR1 is KGHSH and CDR2 is LQKENI. This CDR3 spans 17 amino acids. The CDR3 coding sequence is TGTGCCAGCTCTCCCCGGGCGGGAGGTCAAGCCTACAATGAGCAGTTCTTC. Translation gives CASSPRAGGQAYNEQFF.

The chain combines TRBV6-1 with TRBJ1-3; D not resolved. The CDR3 runs 16 residues. The V end was cut by 1 base, the J end by 0 bases, with 10 bases between. Germline loops: CDR1 MNHNS, CDR2 SASEGT. CDR3 bases: TGTGCCAGCAGTGAAGTCCTACGGAGCTCTGGAAACACCATATATTTT. It translates to CASSEVLRSSGNTIYF.

This clone was seen a handful of times. The V and J genes are TRBV18 and TRBJ1-1; 8 bases are shared with TRBD1. V was clipped by 8 bases and J by 4 bases; unmatched bases: 6. The CDR3 extends over 13 amino acids. The germline CDR1 and CDR2 sequences are KGHSH and LQKENI. Here the CDR3 reads CASRTGLGTEAFF. The CDR3 coding sequence is TGTGCCAGCCGGACAGGGCTGGGCACTGAAGCTTTCTTT.

V is TRBV7-6 and J is TRBJ2-7, with 7 nucleotides matching TRBD1. Germline V gene lookup returns CDR1 SGHVS and CDR2 FNYEAQ. V lost 4 bases and J lost 0; bases outside the gene matches: 3. The CDR3 is 14 residues long. This CDR3 reads CASSSGTDSYEQYF. CDR3 sequence (DNA): TGTGCCAGCAGCTCAGGGACAGACTCCTACGAGCAGTACTTC.

The CDR3 loop reads CASSLEAGSYEQYF. The CDR3 nucleotides read TGTGCCAGCAGCTTGGAGGCGGGATCCTACGAGCAGTACTTC. The chain is built from TRBV5-4 and TRBJ2-5; a weak D match, TRBD2 (6 bases). The assigned J gene may be wrong: the sequence end matches TRBJ2-7 better. Germline V gene lookup returns CDR1 SGHNT and CDR2 YYREEE (reference sequence). The CDR3 has 14 amino acids.

This chain joins TRBV29-1 and TRBJ2-3; D is unclear. Germline V gene sequence: CDR1 SQVTM, CDR2 ANQGSEA. This CDR3 region has 12 residues. Between the trimmed V and J ends, which lost 4 bases and 3 bases, there was a span of 8 bases. CDR3 coding DNA: TGCAGCGTTGTACCGCGGACAGATACGCAGTATTTT. Residues: CSVVPRTDTQYF.

The chain's CDR3 is CASTPTVIYEQYF. DNA for the CDR3: TGTGCCAGCACCCCTACAGTAATCTACGAGCAGTACTTC. The chain combines TRBV5-5 with TRBJ2-7; D is uncertain. V lost 6 bases to trimming and J lost 3 bases, with 13 bases between them. The CDR3 has 13 amino acids. Looked up from germline, CDR1 is SGHKS and CDR2 is YYEKEE (reference sequence).

This chain links TRBV28 with TRBJ1-1; D is ambiguous. The CDR3 runs 11 residues. Trimming cost V 6 bases and J 7 bases, with 9 bases left between them. The germline V gene encodes CDR1 MDHEN and CDR2 SYDVKM. CDR3 in amino acids: CASRQFLEAFF. CDR3 coding DNA: TGTGCCAGCAGACAGTTCCTTGAAGCTTTCTTT.

This chain connects TRBV11-1 to TRBJ1-1, with TRBD1 identical over 7 bases. Germline CDR1 is SGHAT and CDR2 is FQDESV (reference sequence). The J segment lost 0 bases and the V segment lost 5 bases, leaving 9 bases of the junction unmatched. The CDR3 is 16 amino acids. CDR3 region: CASSHGQESMNTEAFF. The CDR3 DNA reads as TGTGCCAGCAGCCACGGACAGGAGTCGATGAACACTGAAGCTTTCTTT.

The gene calls are TRBV5-5 and TRBJ1-1, with D possibly being TRBD1 (5 bases). Per the germline V gene, CDR1 is SGHKS and CDR2 is YYEKEE (reference sequence). V was clipped by 2 bases and J by 4 bases, with 15 bases between them. CDR3 length: 15 amino acids. The CDR3, as DNA: TGTGCCAGCAGCTTTGTAACATCGGGGGGCACTGAAGCTTTCTTT. Translating it yields CASSFVTSGGTEAFF.

V usage is TRBV15 and J usage is TRBJ2-7; TRBD1 might be the D (6 bases). Germline CDR1 is LNHNV and CDR2 is YYDKDF (reference sequence). V was clipped by 0 bases and J by 2 bases, with 11 bases between them. CDR3 length: 15 residues. CDR3 coding DNA: TGTGCCACCAGCAGAGAGAACGGACAGACCTACGAGCAGTACTTC. It is translated as CATSRENGQTYEQYF.

The J gene is TRBJ2-3, the V gene TRBV5-1; 7 positions agree with TRBD1. Germline V gives CDR1 SGHRS, CDR2 YFSETQ. Unmatched junction bases numbered 5, after V lost 5 bases and J lost 2 bases. CDR3 size: 14 residues. CDR3 DNA sequence: TGCGCCAGCAGTATTGACAGGGCCACAGATACGCAGTATTTT. Residues: CASSIDRATDTQYF.